This T cell receptor (beta chain) is drawn from a study of CD8 T cells in ankylosing spondylitis. Findings and limits, study-wide: Those disease-linked clones were CD8+; they were also relatively rare in peripheral blood. Certain motif variants had earlier been reported in reactive arthritis synovial fluid and blood. From matched ankylosing spondylitis synovial fluid, disease-linked clones were reportedly recovered at significantly enriched levels. Ankylosing spondylitis blood seemed to carry a telltale TCR beta motif made of roughly 8 highly homologous variants.

CDR3 length: 14 residues. Germline CDR1 is LGHDT and CDR2 is YNNKEL (reference sequence). Between the trimmed V and J ends, which lost 2 bases and 0 bases, there was a span of 5 bases. This clonotype has only a few counts. Its antigen is still unknown. Libraries for TCR beta were made by quantitative 5'-RACE with molecular barcodes. TCRdb recomputed calls from the 5' RACE reads with MiXCR, one row per CDR3 protein. The sample contains under 550,000 distinct CDR3 sequences, roughly a quarter of which appear only once. The chain recombines TRBV3-1 with TRBJ2-1; D is unclear. The sequenced sample was blood, either unsorted or a sorted T cell fraction (not recorded which). The TCR originated in a male donor with ankylosing spondylitis. The CDR3 region is CASSQSRSYNEQFF. In DNA form, the CDR3 reads TGTGCCAGCAGCCAATCCCGCTCCTACAATGAGCAGTTCTTC.